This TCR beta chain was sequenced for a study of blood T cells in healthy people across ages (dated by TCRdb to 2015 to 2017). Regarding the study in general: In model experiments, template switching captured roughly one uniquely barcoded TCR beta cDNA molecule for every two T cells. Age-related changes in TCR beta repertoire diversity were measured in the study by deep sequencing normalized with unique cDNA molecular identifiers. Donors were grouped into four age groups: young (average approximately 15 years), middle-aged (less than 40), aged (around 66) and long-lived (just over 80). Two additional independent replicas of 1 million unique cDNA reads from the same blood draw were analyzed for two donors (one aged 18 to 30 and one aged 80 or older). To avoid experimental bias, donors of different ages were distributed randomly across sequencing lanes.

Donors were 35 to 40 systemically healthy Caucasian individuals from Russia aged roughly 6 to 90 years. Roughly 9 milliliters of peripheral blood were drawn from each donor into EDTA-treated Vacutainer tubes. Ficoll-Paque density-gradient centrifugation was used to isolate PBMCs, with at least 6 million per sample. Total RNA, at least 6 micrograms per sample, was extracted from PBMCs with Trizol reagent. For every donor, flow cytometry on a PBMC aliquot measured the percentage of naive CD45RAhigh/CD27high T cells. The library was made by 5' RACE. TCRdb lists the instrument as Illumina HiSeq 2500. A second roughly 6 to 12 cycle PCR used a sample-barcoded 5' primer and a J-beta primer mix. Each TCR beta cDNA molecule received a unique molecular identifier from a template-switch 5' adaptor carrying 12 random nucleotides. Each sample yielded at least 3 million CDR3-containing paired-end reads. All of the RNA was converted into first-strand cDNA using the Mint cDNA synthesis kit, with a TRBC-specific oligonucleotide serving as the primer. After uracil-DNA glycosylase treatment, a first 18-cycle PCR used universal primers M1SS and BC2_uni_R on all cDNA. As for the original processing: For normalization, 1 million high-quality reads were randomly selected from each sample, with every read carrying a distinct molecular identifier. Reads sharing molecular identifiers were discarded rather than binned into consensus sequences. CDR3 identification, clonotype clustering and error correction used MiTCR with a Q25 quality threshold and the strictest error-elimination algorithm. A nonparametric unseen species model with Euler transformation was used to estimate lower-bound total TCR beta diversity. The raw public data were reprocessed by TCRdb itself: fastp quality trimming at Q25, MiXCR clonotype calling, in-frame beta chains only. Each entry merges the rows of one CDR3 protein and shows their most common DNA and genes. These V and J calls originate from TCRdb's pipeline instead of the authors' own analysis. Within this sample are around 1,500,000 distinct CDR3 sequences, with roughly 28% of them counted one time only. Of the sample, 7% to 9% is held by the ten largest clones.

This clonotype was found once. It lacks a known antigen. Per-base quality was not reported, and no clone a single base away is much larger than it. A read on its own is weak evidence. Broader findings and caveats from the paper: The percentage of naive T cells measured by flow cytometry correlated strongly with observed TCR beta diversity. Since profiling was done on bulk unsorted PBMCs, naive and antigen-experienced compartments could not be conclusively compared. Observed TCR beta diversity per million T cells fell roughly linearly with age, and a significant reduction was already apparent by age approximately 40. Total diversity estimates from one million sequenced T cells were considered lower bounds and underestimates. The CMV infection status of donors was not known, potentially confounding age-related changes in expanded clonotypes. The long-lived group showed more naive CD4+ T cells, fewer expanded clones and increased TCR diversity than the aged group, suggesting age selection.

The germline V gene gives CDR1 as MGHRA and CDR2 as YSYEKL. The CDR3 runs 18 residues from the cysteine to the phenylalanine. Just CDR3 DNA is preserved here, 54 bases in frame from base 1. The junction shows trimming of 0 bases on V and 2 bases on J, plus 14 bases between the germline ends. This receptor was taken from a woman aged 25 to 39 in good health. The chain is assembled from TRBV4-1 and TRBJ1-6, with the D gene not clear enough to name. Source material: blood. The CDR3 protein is CASSQDLADSTYNSPLHF. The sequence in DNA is TGCGCCAGCAGCCAAGATTTAGCCGACTCAACCTATAATTCACCCCTCCACTTT.